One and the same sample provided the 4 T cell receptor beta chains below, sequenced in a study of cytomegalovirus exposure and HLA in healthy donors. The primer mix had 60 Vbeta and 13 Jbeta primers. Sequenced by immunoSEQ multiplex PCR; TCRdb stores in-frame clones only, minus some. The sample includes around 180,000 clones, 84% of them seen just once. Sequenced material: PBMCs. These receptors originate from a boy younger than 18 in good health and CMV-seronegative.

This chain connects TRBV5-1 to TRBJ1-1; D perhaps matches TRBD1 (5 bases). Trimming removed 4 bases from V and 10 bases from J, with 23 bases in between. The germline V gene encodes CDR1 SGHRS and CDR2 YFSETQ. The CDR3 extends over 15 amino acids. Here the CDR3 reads CASSMADRLNRIAFF. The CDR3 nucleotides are TGCGCCAGCAGCATGGCCGACCGACTCAACAGGATAGCTTTCTTT.

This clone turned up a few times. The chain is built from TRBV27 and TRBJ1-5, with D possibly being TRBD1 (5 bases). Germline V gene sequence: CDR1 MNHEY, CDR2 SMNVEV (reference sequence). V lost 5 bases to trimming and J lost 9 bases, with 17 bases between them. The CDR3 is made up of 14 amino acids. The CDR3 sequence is CASSPRGVQGPQHF. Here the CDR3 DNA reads TGTGCCAGCAGTCCCCGGGGGGTCCAGGGGCCCCAGCATTTT.

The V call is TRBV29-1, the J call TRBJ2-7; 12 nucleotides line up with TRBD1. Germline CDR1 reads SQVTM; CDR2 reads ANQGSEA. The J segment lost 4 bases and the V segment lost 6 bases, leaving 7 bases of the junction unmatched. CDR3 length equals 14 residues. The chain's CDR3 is CSVTLGQGAYEQYF. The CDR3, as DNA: TGCAGCGTGACATTGGGACAGGGGGCATACGAGCAGTACTTC.

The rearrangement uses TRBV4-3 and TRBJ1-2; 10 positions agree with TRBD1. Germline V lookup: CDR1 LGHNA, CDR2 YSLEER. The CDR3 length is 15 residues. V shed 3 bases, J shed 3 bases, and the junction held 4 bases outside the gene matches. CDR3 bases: TGCGCCAGCAGCCAGGGACAGGGGCTTGACTATGGCTACACCTTC. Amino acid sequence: CASSQGQGLDYGYTF.